The 11 T cell receptor beta chains below all came from one sample that was sequenced in a study of blood T cell repertoires in COVID-19. TCRdb's copy holds only in-frame clones and misses some; the assay was immunoSEQ multiplex PCR. The repertoire includes about 80,000 clones, 91% of them detected once, and 1.9% sits in the top ten. The specimen sequenced was peripheral blood. The receptors here all came from a woman aged 45-65 years in a cohort sampled during active COVID-19.

The chain employs TRBV9 and TRBJ2-7, with D possibly TRBD1 on 9 matching bases. Germline V gene data show CDR1 as SGDLS and CDR2 as YYNGEE. The CDR3 covers 15 residues. V lost 4 bases and J lost 4, with 18 bases in between. The CDR3 DNA reads TGTGCCAGCAGCCGGGGGGGACAGGGACAATACGAGCAGTACTTC. This gives the protein CASSRGGQGQYEQYF.

The gene calls are TRBV9 and TRBJ2-1, with 8 positions matching TRBD2. The CDR3 spans 16 residues. Looked up from germline, CDR1 is SGDLS and CDR2 is YYNGEE. V trimming: 0 bases; J trimming: 9 bases; junction bases outside the gene matches: 11. CDR3 residues: CASSVAPLREVPEQFF. The CDR3 DNA sequence: TGTGCCAGCAGCGTAGCTCCGTTGCGGGAGGTCCCTGAGCAGTTCTTC.

The chain carries TRBV28 and TRBJ1-1; D is perhaps TRBD1 (5 bases). The V gene's germline CDR1 is MDHEN and CDR2 SYDVKM. This CDR3 has 13 amino acids. The ends were cut back, 3 bases at V and 7 bases at J, with 12 bases in the middle. CDR3 sequence (DNA): TGTGCCAGCAGTTTTTCTGACAGACTTGAAGCTTTCTTT. Protein: CASSFSDRLEAFF.

This chain uses TRBV5-1 with TRBJ1-1, with D unclear. Between the trimmed V and J ends, which lost 3 bases and 5 bases, there was a span of 14 bases. Germline-derived CDR1 and CDR2 are SGHRS and YFSETQ. The CDR3 runs to 14 residues. The CDR3 spells CASSSESRATEAFF. The DNA for the CDR3 is TGCGCCAGCAGCTCCGAATCGAGGGCAACTGAAGCTTTCTTT.

V gene TRBV15 combines with J gene TRBJ2-7, with 9 nucleotides matching TRBD1. CDR1 and CDR2 from the germline V gene are LNHNV and YYDKDF (reference sequence). CDR3 length equals 14 residues. V was pared by 6 bases and J by 4 bases, with 7 bases of the junction left unmatched. The CDR3 bases are TGTGCCACCAGACCGCGGACAGGGGTTTACGAGCAGTACTTC. Its protein product is CATRPRTGVYEQYF.

The gene calls are TRBV11-2 and TRBJ1-1, with D unresolved. The CDR3 covers 12 residues. Germline CDR1 and CDR2: SGHAT and FQNNGV. V was cut by 3 bases and J by 4 bases, with 6 bases left in between. DNA for the CDR3: TGTGCCAGCAGCTTTCCGGGCACTGAAGCTTTCTTT. This encodes CASSFPGTEAFF.

The chain carries TRBV28 and TRBJ1-2, with D possibly TRBD1 on 6 matching bases. V lost 7 bases, J lost 8 bases, and 14 bases lay in between. The germline V gene encodes CDR1 MDHEN and CDR2 SYDVKM. This CDR3 is built from 12 residues. CDR3 sequence reads: CASTPGVRGYTF. CDR3 coding DNA: TGTGCCAGCACCCCAGGGGTGCGCGGCTACACCTTC.

CDR3 in amino acids: CASSLGTRTVLSSPLHF. DNA of the CDR3: TGTGCCAGCAGCTTGGGCACTCGGACTGTGCTGAGTTCACCCCTCCACTTT. This chain links TRBV5-4 with TRBJ1-6; no reliable D call. CDR1 and CDR2 (germline): SGHNT, YYREEE (reference sequence). V was trimmed by 0 bases and J by 9 bases, leaving 19 bases between them. CDR3 length: 17 amino acids.

This clone has a single count. The rearrangement joins TRBV6-5 to TRBJ1-2; TRBD1 matches at 7 bases. The CDR3 spans 13 residues. Trimming took 5 bases from V and 3 from J; bases not matched to a gene: 3. Germline CDR1 MNHEY, CDR2 SVGAGI. DNA for the CDR3: TGTGCCAGCAGTCAGGGACAGTACTATGGCTACACCTTC. It encodes CASSQGQYYGYTF.

The genes are TRBV10-1 and TRBJ1-1, with D perhaps matching TRBD1 (5 bases). This CDR3 region has 13 residues. V was pared by 6 bases and J by 1 base, with 9 bases between. CDR1 and CDR2 (germline): WNHNN, SYGVQD (reference sequence). The CDR3 nucleotides are TGCGCCAGCAGGGGGGGACCGAACACTGAAGCTTTCTTT. Translating it yields CASRGGPNTEAFF.

The chain uses TRBV7-8 and TRBJ2-1; tentatively, D is TRBD1 (5 bases). There are 12 residues in the CDR3. In germline, CDR1 is SGHVS, CDR2 FQNEAQ. V lost 5 bases and J 5 bases, leaving 7 bases between the germline ends. CDR3 residues: CASSDRDNEQFF. CDR3 sequence (DNA): TGTGCCAGCAGCGACAGAGACAATGAGCAGTTCTTC.